One sample yielded the 32 T cell receptor beta chains listed below, sequenced in a study of blood T cells in healthy people across ages. A second PCR, run for about 6 to 11 cycles, used a sample-barcoded 5' primer plus a J-beta primer mix. TCRdb reprocessed the 5' RACE reads via MiXCR and lists one record per CDR3 protein. This sample has around 1.5 million distinct CDR3 sequences, with approximately 63% found just once. Sample: blood. The receptors originated from a man aged 18 to 35 in good health.

The V call is TRBV5-6, the J call TRBJ2-1; the match to TRBD2 covers 8 bases. Trimming cost V 0 bases and J 8 bases; bases outside gene matches: 13. This CDR3 has 17 residues. Germline V lookup: CDR1 SGHDT, CDR2 YYEEEE. The CDR3 DNA sequence: TGTGCCAGCAGCTTGGAGGGCGGGAGGCCTCCGGTTGATGAGCAGTTCTTC. Amino acid sequence: CASSLEGGRPPVDEQFF.

The rearrangement links TRBV27 to TRBJ2-7; 11 bases are a match to TRBD2. V shed 3 bases, J shed 7 bases, and the junction held 8 bases outside the gene matches. Germline-derived CDR1 and CDR2 are MNHEY and SMNVEV (reference sequence). The CDR3 loop spans 15 amino acids. CDR3 region: CASSLSSGGVWEQYF. DNA for the CDR3: TGTGCCAGCAGTTTGAGTAGCGGGGGGGTCTGGGAGCAGTACTTC.

There are many counts of this clonotype. The V gene is TRBV20-1, the J gene TRBJ2-3; TRBD2 matches at 7 bases. The CDR3 has 14 amino acids. CDR1 is DFQATT, CDR2 SNEGSKA, per germline (reference sequence). J was trimmed by 4 bases and V by 6 bases; bases with no gene match: 10. The CDR3, as DNA: TGCAGTGCGGACGTCGGACTAGTTTCAGATACGCAGTATTTT. Translating gives CSADVGLVSDTQYF.

This clonotype was detected ten times or more. The chain employs TRBV20-1 and TRBJ2-1; 8 bases are shared with TRBD2. CDR3 size: 17 residues. Germline-derived CDR1 and CDR2 are DFQATT and SNEGSKA (reference sequence). V dropped 3 bases and J dropped 9; count of bases not matched to a gene: 19. Written as DNA, the CDR3 is TGCAGTGCTAGCCTACCTGGGAGCGGGAGAGTCGAGGTTGAGCAGTTCTTC. Amino acid sequence: CSASLPGSGRVEVEQFF.

This clonotype was detected only a few times. The rearrangement links TRBV10-3 to TRBJ2-6; weak D call: TRBD1 (5 bases). V was cut by 4 bases and J by 1 base, with 8 bases left in between. This CDR3 contains 15 residues. Germline V gene lookup returns CDR1 ENHRY and CDR2 SYGVKD. DNA of the CDR3: TGTGCCATCAGTGCCGACAGTTCTGGGGCCAACGTCCTGACTTTC. Translation gives CAISADSSGANVLTF.

The chain couples TRBV7-2 to TRBJ1-3; D call uncertain. Trimming took 4 bases from V and 7 from J, leaving 11 bases between them. The CDR3 contains 13 residues. Germline V lookup: CDR1 SGHTA, CDR2 FQGNSA. CDR3: CASSSGRGNTIYF. The CDR3 coding sequence is TGTGCCAGCAGCTCCGGACGAGGGAACACCATATATTTT.

The chain has TRBV4-1 and TRBJ1-3; a weak D match, TRBD1 (5 bases). V was trimmed by 3 bases and J by 0 bases, leaving 15 bases between them. The CDR3 extends over 17 amino acids. Germline V gene data show CDR1 as MGHRA and CDR2 as YSYEKL. The CDR3 region is CASSQGLWQGSGNTIYF. The CDR3 DNA is TGCGCCAGCAGCCAGGGGTTATGGCAGGGCTCTGGAAACACCATATATTTT.

This clonotype has a handful of counts. This rearrangement joins TRBV11-2 to TRBJ1-2; weak D call: TRBD1 (6 bases). This CDR3 spans 14 amino acids. Germline loops: CDR1 SGHAT, CDR2 FQNNGV. V lost 4 bases and J lost 4, with 13 bases in between. CDR3 nucleotides: TGTGCCAGCAGCTCTCTAGCGGACAGCTATGGCTACACCTTC. Translation gives CASSSLADSYGYTF.

The table lists this clonotype with a few counts. The chain combines TRBV29-1 with TRBJ2-5; D remains unclear. The V gene lost 4 bases and the J gene lost 5 bases, with 8 bases spanning the gap. Germline V gene lookup returns CDR1 SQVTM and CDR2 ANQGSEA. CDR3 length equals 11 residues. The CDR3: CSVGARETQYF. The CDR3 DNA is TGCAGCGTTGGGGCCCGGGAGACCCAGTACTTC. The full variable domain, with the rest looked up from reference TRBV29-1 and TRBJ2-5, is SAVISQKPSRDICQRGTSLTIQCQVDSQVTMMFWYRQQPGQSLTLIATANQGSEATYESGFVIDKFPISRPNLTFSTLTVSNMSPEDSSIYLCSVGARETQYFGPGTRLLVL.

The chain is built from TRBV7-8 and TRBJ1-1, with 10 positions matching TRBD1. V lost 0 bases to trimming and J lost 6 bases; unmatched junction nucleotides: 4. CDR3 size: 15 residues. Germline CDR1 reads SGHVS; CDR2 reads FQNEAQ. The DNA of the CDR3 is TGTGCCAGCAGCTTAGCGCCGGACAGGGGGGCTGAAGCTTTCTTT. Translated: CASSLAPDRGAEAFF.

The J gene is TRBJ1-2, the V gene TRBV7-2, with 10 bases fitting TRBD1. V gave up 3 bases and J gave up 8 bases; unmatched junction bases: 18. The V gene's germline CDR1 is SGHTA and CDR2 FQGNSA. CDR3 size: 18 residues. The CDR3 loop is CASSFIRDRGLEGLGYTF. CDR3 bases: TGTGCCAGCAGCTTCATCCGGGACAGGGGTTTAGAGGGCTTAGGCTACACCTTC.

This chain joins TRBV12-5 and TRBJ1-1; D gene uncertain. CDR3 length equals 12 residues. Germline CDR1 and CDR2: LGHNT and FRNRAP. V lost 3 bases and J 3 bases, leaving 5 bases between the germline ends. CDR3 bases: TGTGCTAGTGGTTTCTGGGACACTGAAGCTTTCTTT. As protein: CASGFWDTEAFF.

This chain uses TRBV20-1 with TRBJ2-5; 7 bases map to TRBD2. The closer fit of TRBJ2-7 to the DNA end suggests the J call may be wrong. Germline V gene data show CDR1 as DFQATT and CDR2 as SNEGSKA (reference sequence). The CDR3 loop spans 13 amino acids. The CDR3 DNA is TGCAGTGCTAGTAGACTAGCCGTCTACGAGCAGTACTTC. Its translation: CSASRLAVYEQYF.

The V call is TRBV7-9, the J call TRBJ2-2, with D perhaps matching TRBD1 or TRBD2 (5 bases each). CDR1 and CDR2 (germline): SEHNR, FQNEAQ (reference sequence). With 5 bases removed from V and 4 bases from J, the gap between germline ends came to 14 bases. The CDR3 length is 15 residues. CDR3 residues: CASSPPEGITGELFF. Here the CDR3 DNA reads TGTGCCAGCAGCCCCCCCGAGGGGATCACCGGGGAGCTGTTTTTT.

On this clonotype: Germline is not matched at one junction end, which may reflect a read error. This rearrangement joins TRBV6-5 to TRBJ1-2; TRBD1 might be the D (5 bases). Germline loops: CDR1 MNHEY, CDR2 SVGAGI. The CDR3 runs 13 residues. As DNA, the CDR3 is TGTGCCAGCAGCTTGACAGTTAACAATGGCTACACCTTC. Translation gives CASSLTVNNGYTF.

The CDR3 loop is CASSFDGYYEQYF. In DNA, the CDR3 is TGTGCCAGCAGCTTCGACGGTTACTACGAGCAGTACTTC. V usage is TRBV7-9 and J usage is TRBJ2-7; D unresolved. The V end was cut by 3 bases, the J end by 3 bases, with 9 bases between. Germline V gene data show CDR1 as SEHNR and CDR2 as FQNEAQ (reference sequence). The CDR3 length is 13 residues.

This CDR3 reads CASSHGRLYGYTF. Here the CDR3 DNA reads TGCGCCAGCAGCCACGGGAGGCTCTATGGCTACACCTTC. This sequence joins TRBV4-1 and TRBJ1-2; D is undetermined. This CDR3 is 13 amino acids long. The germline V gene has CDR1 MGHRA and CDR2 YSYEKL. Trimming took 3 bases from V and 4 from J, leaving 9 bases between them.

The V call is TRBV20-1, the J call TRBJ1-1; D is ambiguous. The CDR3 sequence is 19 residues long. The germline gives CDR1 DFQATT, CDR2 SNEGSKA (reference sequence). V gave up 3 bases and J gave up 0 bases, with 26 bases separating them. In nucleotides, the CDR3 is TGCAGTGCTAGTGGTTTCGGGAGCGAGGTTCGGATCTTGAACACTGAAGCTTTCTTT. Its protein product is CSASGFGSEVRILNTEAFF.

This clonotype was seen a few times. The CDR3 protein is CASSLRIRGWETQYF. The CDR3 DNA reads as TGTGCCAGCAGCTTAAGGATTAGGGGTTGGGAGACCCAGTACTTC. The gene calls are TRBV7-2 and TRBJ2-7; tentatively, D is TRBD1 (5 bases). The J call may not be correct, given that the DNA end is closer to TRBJ2-5. Germline V gene lookup returns CDR1 SGHTA and CDR2 FQGNSA. The CDR3 is 15 amino acids.

This CDR3 is CASSLWLAGGTALYEQYF. CDR3 DNA sequence: TGTGCCAGCAGCTTATGGCTAGCGGGGGGCACAGCTCTATACGAGCAGTACTTC. V is TRBV7-2 and J is TRBJ2-7; 11 bases line up with TRBD2. V lost 2 bases, J lost 4 bases, and 13 bases stayed unmatched. The CDR3 consists of 18 residues. Germline CDR1 is SGHTA and CDR2 is FQGNSA.

V usage is TRBV6-1 and J usage is TRBJ1-5; TRBD1 is a possible D gene (5 bases). V shed 1 base and J shed 2 bases, with 12 bases lying between them. CDR3 length: 16 residues. Germline assignment: CDR1 MNHNS and CDR2 SASEGT. The CDR3 here is CASSEEWQGGNQPQHF. The DNA for the CDR3 is TGTGCCAGCAGTGAAGAGTGGCAGGGAGGCAATCAGCCCCAGCATTTT.

The chain recombines TRBV4-2 with TRBJ2-1, with 7 bases that match TRBD2. The J call may be wrong; the DNA end is better matched by TRBJ2-7. Looked up from germline, CDR1 is LGHNA and CDR2 is YNFKEQ. This CDR3 has 14 amino acids. The CDR3, as DNA: TGTGCCAGCAGCCAGAGCGGGATCACCTACGAGCAGTACTTC. This gives the protein CASSQSGITYEQYF.

V gene TRBV7-6 combines with J gene TRBJ2-1; perhaps TRBD2 as D (5 bases). V was shortened by 5 bases and J by 4 bases, with 9 bases between the two germline ends. Per the germline V gene, CDR1 is SGHVS and CDR2 is FNYEAQ. This CDR3 spans 13 amino acids. The CDR3 region has the DNA TGTGCCAGCAGCGCGGACTCTTACAATGAGCAGTTCTTC. Translation gives CASSADSYNEQFF. Filled out from reference TRBV7-6 and TRBJ2-1, the complete variable domain reads GAGVSQSPRYKVTKRGQDVALRCDPISGHVSLYWYRQALGQGPEFLTYFNYEAQQDKSGLPNDRFSAERPEGSISTLTIQRTEQRDSAMYRCASSADSYNEQFFGPGTRLTVL.

This clonotype was observed a few times. This chain connects TRBV6-4 to TRBJ2-1; D is ambiguous. Germline V lookup: CDR1 MRHNA, CDR2 SNTAGT. The CDR3 contains 13 residues. Trimming took 5 bases from V and 8 from J, leaving 13 bases between them. The CDR3 DNA follows: TGTGCCAGCAGTAGTACTCAGGAACATGAGCAGTTCTTC. It specifies CASSSTQEHEQFF.

The chain joins TRBV12-3 or TRBV12-4 to TRBJ2-3; 7 bases map to TRBD2. The CDR3 contains 13 residues. V was pared by 6 bases and J by 11 bases, with 11 bases of the junction left unmatched. The DNA of the CDR3 is TGTGCCAGCAGCACGGGGGGTTTCGAGGGGCAGTATTTT. This sequence encodes CASSTGGFEGQYF.

The chain employs TRBV20-1 and TRBJ2-7; D unclear. The end of the DNA fits TRBJ2-5 better, so the J call may be wrong. Germline loops: CDR1 DFQATT, CDR2 SNEGSKA (reference sequence). The CDR3 is 12 residues long. The CDR3 region has the DNA TGCAGTGCGGAGAGTGGGCAAGAGACCCAGTACTTC. Protein product: CSAESGQETQYF.

The V call is TRBV5-1, the J call TRBJ2-5; 9 bases agree with TRBD1. Trimming took 4 bases from V and 7 from J; bases not matched to a gene: 11. The CDR3 totals 15 residues. The germline CDR1 and CDR2 sequences are SGHRS and YFSETQ. The CDR3 sequence: CASSISPGQGGTQYF. The CDR3 coding sequence is TGCGCCAGCAGCATCTCTCCGGGACAGGGCGGGACCCAGTACTTC. Full variable domain (outside the CDR3, taken from reference TRBV5-1 and TRBJ2-5): KAGVTQTPRYLIKTRGQQVTLSCSPISGHRSVSWYQQTPGQGLQFLFEYFSETQRNKGNFPGRFSGRQFSNSRSEMNVSTLELGDSALYLCASSISPGQGGTQYFGPGTRLLVL.

On this clonotype: The junction departs from the called germline gene at one end, perhaps through a read error. The chain has TRBV10-3 and TRBJ2-3; weak D call: TRBD2 (5 bases). Germline loops: CDR1 ENHRY, CDR2 SYGVKD. This CDR3 is built from 14 residues. CDR3 region: CAISEAEVTETQYF. In DNA, the CDR3 is TGTGCCATCAGTGAGGCGGAGGTCACAGAGACGCAGTATTTT.

The chain combines TRBV9 with TRBJ2-2; D is tentatively TRBD1 or TRBD2 (5 bases each). CDR3 length equals 12 residues. CDR1 is SGDLS and CDR2 is YYNGEE in the germline V gene. V dropped 4 bases and J dropped 10 bases, with 11 bases sitting between them. CDR3: CASSPRDLELFF. CDR3 nucleotide sequence: TGTGCCAGCAGCCCTAGGGACCTGGAGCTGTTTTTT.

This clonotype occurred a few times. The V gene is TRBV4-2, the J gene TRBJ2-1, with TRBD2 identical over 10 bases. V was pared by 0 bases and J by 2 bases, with 4 bases of the junction left unmatched. Germline CDR1 is LGHNA and CDR2 is YNFKEQ. There are 17 residues in the CDR3. CDR3 sequence reads: CASSQEPLAGAYNEQFF. CDR3 DNA sequence: TGTGCCAGCAGCCAAGAACCCCTAGCGGGGGCCTACAATGAGCAGTTCTTC.

The rearrangement uses TRBV3-1 and TRBJ2-2; possibly TRBD1 or TRBD2 for D (5 bases each). This CDR3 contains 15 residues. CDR1 and CDR2 from the germline V gene are LGHDT and YNNKEL (reference sequence). Trimming cost V 4 bases and J 5 bases, with 14 bases left between them. CDR3 residues: CASSPWTEGTGELFF. CDR3 nucleotides: TGTGCCAGCAGCCCTTGGACTGAGGGGACCGGGGAGCTGTTTTTT.

In this sample, this clonotype turned up a few times. The rearrangement uses TRBV3-1 and TRBJ1-2, with a possible D match to TRBD1 (5 bases). Deletions cut 3 bases from V and 5 bases from J, with 13 bases between. This CDR3 region has 14 residues. CDR1 is LGHDT, CDR2 YNNKEL, per germline (reference sequence). CDR3 residues: CASSQGTEGYGYTF. CDR3 DNA sequence: TGTGCCAGCAGCCAGGGGACGGAGGGGTATGGCTACACCTTC.